Below, 30 T cell receptor beta chains from the same sample are listed, as sequenced in a study of T cells in Graves' hyperthyroidism and ophthalmopathy. Using RNA transcripts as the source, TCR beta CDR3 regions were amplified. Using the HTBI primer set, a first-round RT-PCR was run on the TCR CDR3. MiXCR was run by TCRdb on the multiplex PCR reads, yielding one entry per CDR3 protein. The sample records 490,000 or so distinct CDR3 sequences, less than 25% being singletons. Sequencing was performed on blood. Receptors originate from a woman in her 70s with Graves' ophthalmopathy.

A few counts support this clonotype. This sequence joins TRBV6-1 and TRBJ2-1; 10 positions agree with TRBD2. The germline gives CDR1 MNHNS, CDR2 SASEGT. The CDR3 has 13 amino acids. Trimming cost V 8 bases and J 8 bases; bases outside gene matches: 6. CDR3 residues: CASRASGRDEQFF. The CDR3 region has the DNA TGTGCCAGCCGTGCTAGCGGGAGAGATGAGCAGTTCTTC.

In this sample, this clonotype turned up a few times. The chain employs TRBV11-2 and TRBJ2-1, with 7 bases that match TRBD2. CDR1 and CDR2 (germline): SGHAT, FQNNGV. Trimming removed 6 bases from V and 7 bases from J; junction bases left unmatched: 9. The length of the CDR3 is 14 residues. This CDR3 is CASRGGGGGNEQFF. The CDR3 DNA sequence: TGTGCCAGCAGGGGGGGGGGGGGGGGGAATGAGCAGTTCTTC.

V is TRBV5-1 and J is TRBJ2-3; D possibly matches TRBD1 or TRBD2 (6 bases each). Trimming took 0 bases from V and 5 from J, leaving 13 bases between them. Germline values: CDR1 SGHRS, CDR2 YFSETQ. CDR3 length equals 15 residues. CDR3 nucleotides: TGCGCCAGCAGCTTGGTACTTGAGGGGGGAGATACGCAGTATTTT. This translates into CASSLVLEGGDTQYF.

The V gene is TRBV28, the J gene TRBJ2-7; 8 bases align to TRBD2. The V gene end was trimmed by 1 base and the J gene end by 2 bases; junction bases not matched to a gene: 7. Germline V lookup: CDR1 MDHEN, CDR2 SYDVKM. This CDR3 is 16 amino acids long. This CDR3 is CASSLFASGPTYEQYF. In DNA, the CDR3 is TGTGCCAGCAGTTTATTCGCTAGCGGGCCGACCTACGAGCAGTACTTC.

About this clonotype itself: The germline gene is not matched at one end of the junction; a read error may be the cause. The chain employs TRBV6-1 and TRBJ2-1; maybe TRBD2 (6 bases). The CDR3 contains 15 residues. Germline V gene data show CDR1 as MNHNS and CDR2 as SASEGT. For the CDR3, the DNA is TGCGCCAGCGCGGGAAAAGGGTTATCCTACAATGAGCAGTTCTTC. Protein product: CASAGKGLSYNEQFF.

This chain connects TRBV7-9 to TRBJ2-7, with 8 bases that match TRBD1. The V gene's germline CDR1 is SEHNR and CDR2 FQNEAQ (reference sequence). After removal of 5 bases from V and 4 bases from J, the junction contained 13 bases not matched to a gene. The CDR3 is 16 amino acids. The CDR3: CASSGNRDRHLYEQYF. CDR3 coding DNA: TGTGCCAGCAGCGGAAACCGGGACAGGCATTTGTACGAGCAGTACTTC.

This clonotype was counted between two and nine times. This chain connects TRBV20-1 to TRBJ1-1, with TRBD1 as a possible D gene (6 bases). Germline values: CDR1 DFQATT, CDR2 SNEGSKA (reference sequence). V gave up 0 bases and J gave up 0 bases, with 11 bases separating them. This CDR3 has 15 amino acids. DNA of the CDR3: TGCAGTGCTAGAGATTTCAGGGGAGTGAACACTGAAGCTTTCTTT. Protein sequence: CSARDFRGVNTEAFF.

This clonotype was seen only a few times. The gene calls are TRBV5-1 and TRBJ2-1; D uncertain. Germline CDR1 is SGHRS and CDR2 is YFSETQ. CDR3 length: 12 amino acids. V was cut by 0 bases and J by 12 bases, with 10 bases left in between. The chain's CDR3 is CASSLADSMQFF. For the CDR3, the DNA is TGCGCCAGCAGCTTGGCCGACTCTATGCAGTTCTTC.

The chain joins TRBV7-2 to TRBJ2-7; D remains unclear. Germline V gene lookup returns CDR1 SGHTA and CDR2 FQGNSA. The CDR3 contains 14 residues. Trimming shortened V by 2 bases and J by 2 bases, and 10 bases separated the two germline ends. Here the CDR3 reads CASSLRPRTYEQYF. DNA of the CDR3: TGTGCCAGCAGCTTAAGACCTCGTACCTACGAGCAGTACTTC.

This clonotype was observed at least ten times. The chain carries TRBV28 and TRBJ1-2; 7 bases line up with TRBD1. Germline V gene data show CDR1 as MDHEN and CDR2 as SYDVKM. J lost 2 bases, V lost 5 bases, and 8 bases had no gene match. This CDR3 contains 15 residues. The CDR3 protein is CASSHRTGRNYGYTF. DNA of the CDR3: TGTGCCAGCAGTCATCGGACAGGTCGGAACTATGGCTACACCTTC.

This clonotype occurred a few times. The J gene is TRBJ1-5, the V gene TRBV5-1, with unresolved D. Germline CDR1 reads SGHRS; CDR2 reads YFSETQ. This CDR3 spans 15 amino acids. The V end lost 5 bases, the J end lost 3 bases, and 15 bases lay between the germline ends. The CDR3 reads CASSFGPGANQPQHF. The CDR3 DNA reads as TGCGCCAGCAGTTTTGGACCAGGCGCCAATCAGCCCCAGCATTTT.

This clonotype turned up a few times. The chain couples TRBV19 to TRBJ2-3; tentative D call: TRBD1 (6 bases). The CDR3 sequence is 12 residues long. Germline V gene lookup returns CDR1 LNHDA and CDR2 SQIVND (reference sequence). V was shortened by 7 bases and J by 5 bases, with 10 bases between the two germline ends. CDR3 in DNA: TGTGCCAGTAACTTACAGGGAGATACGCAGTATTTT. Encoded protein: CASNLQGDTQYF.

This clonotype came up a few times. This sequence joins TRBV6-1 and TRBJ2-2; TRBD2 agrees at 10 bases. This CDR3 contains 15 residues. V dropped 8 bases and J dropped 7; count of bases not matched to a gene: 10. Germline CDR1 MNHNS, CDR2 SASEGT. The DNA of the CDR3 is TGTGCCAGCGCCCCTAGCGGGAGCAATCACGGGGAGCTGTTTTTT. Protein sequence: CASAPSGSNHGELFF.

The V gene is TRBV2, the J gene TRBJ1-4; a weak D match, TRBD1 (5 bases). V lost 6 bases and J lost 7, with 15 bases in between. The germline V gene encodes CDR1 SNHLY and CDR2 FYNNEI. The CDR3 consists of 14 residues. The CDR3 DNA follows: TGTGCCAGCAGAAAAGGATGGGACGGTGAAAAACTGTTTTTT. It specifies CASRKGWDGEKLFF.

This clonotype has just a few counts. The V call is TRBV6-1, the J call TRBJ2-2, with TRBD2 identical over 9 bases. Germline V gives CDR1 MNHNS, CDR2 SASEGT. V lost 8 bases to trimming and J lost 6 bases; unmatched junction nucleotides: 10. The CDR3 is 15 residues long. CDR3 DNA: TGTGCCAGCCACCCCTCGGCGGGAGGGCCCGGGGAGCTGTTTTTT. Translating it yields CASHPSAGGPGELFF.

In regard to this clonotype: Just one base apart from a much larger clone, this may be a read error. This rearrangement joins TRBV11-2 to TRBJ2-5; 7 bases align to TRBD2. From germline, CDR1 is SGHAT and CDR2 FQNNGV. This CDR3 has 15 residues. The CDR3 DNA sequence: TGTACCAGCAGCCTGGGGGGGTACCCTCAAGAGACCCAGTACTTC. Translation gives CTSSLGGYPQETQYF.

The sample holds a few counts of this clonotype. This sequence joins TRBV7-2 and TRBJ2-3; 7 bases are a match to TRBD1. This CDR3 has 15 residues. V lost 4 bases to trimming and J lost 4 bases; unmatched junction nucleotides: 8. From germline, CDR1 is SGHTA and CDR2 FQGNSA. This CDR3 is CASSSSQGESDTQYF. The CDR3 DNA reads TGTGCCAGCAGCTCGTCCCAGGGGGAGTCAGATACGCAGTATTTT.

The chain is built from TRBV5-1 and TRBJ2-1, with 11 bases lining up with TRBD2. Germline CDR1 SGHRS, CDR2 YFSETQ. This CDR3 region has 18 residues. The V and J ends lost 2 bases and 8 bases, in that order; junction bases with no gene match: 15. The DNA of the CDR3 is TGCGCCAGCAGCTTCTCCCCCGTCCTAGCGGGAGGTAGCGATGAGCAGTTCTTC. Its protein is CASSFSPVLAGGSDEQFF. Drawing the rest from reference TRBV5-1 and TRBJ2-1, the complete variable domain is KAGVTQTPRYLIKTRGQQVTLSCSPISGHRSVSWYQQTPGQGLQFLFEYFSETQRNKGNFPGRFSGRQFSNSRSEMNVSTLELGDSALYLCASSFSPVLAGGSDEQFFGPGTRLTVL.

The V and J genes are TRBV19 and TRBJ1-3, with TRBD1 as a possible D gene (5 bases). Germline V lookup: CDR1 LNHDA, CDR2 SQIVND (reference sequence). The V end was cut by 5 bases, the J end by 0 bases, with 11 bases between. This CDR3 contains 15 residues. The CDR3, as DNA: TGTGCCAGTAGTGGACCGGGACCCTCTGGAAACACCATATATTTT. Translation: CASSGPGPSGNTIYF.

This clonotype was found a few times. This chain's CDR3 is CASSLGGLYSEQFF. The CDR3 nucleotides read TGTGCCAGCAGCTTAGGGGGACTTTATAGTGAGCAGTTCTTC. The chain recombines TRBV11-2 with TRBJ2-1, with a tentative D call TRBD2 (6 bases). The CDR3 length is 14 residues. Looked up from germline, CDR1 is SGHAT and CDR2 is FQNNGV. Trimming stripped 1 base from V and 9 bases from J, with 13 bases between. The variable domain in full, with the rest retrieved from reference TRBV11-2 and TRBJ2-1, is EAGVAQSPRYKIIEKRQSVAFWCNPISGHATLYWYQQILGQGPKLLIQFQNNGVVDDSQLPKDRFSAERLKGVDSTLKIQPAKLEDSAVYLCASSLGGLYSEQFFGPGTRLTVL.

The chain joins TRBV3-1 to TRBJ2-1, with D hard to call. Trimming took off 1 base at V and 12 bases at J, with 10 bases between the two ends. CDR1 is LGHDT, CDR2 YNNKEL, per germline (reference sequence). The CDR3 consists of 12 residues. The CDR3 loop reads CASSQARVGQFF. For the CDR3, the DNA is TGTGCCAGCAGCCAAGCTCGGGTCGGGCAGTTCTTC.

The chain links TRBV11-2 to TRBJ2-6; D is unclear. The CDR3 is made up of 17 amino acids. Germline V gene data show CDR1 as SGHAT and CDR2 as FQNNGV. V was pared by 5 bases and J by 0 bases, with 14 bases between. The CDR3 spells CASSQDRAASGANVLTF. As DNA, the CDR3 is TGTGCCAGCAGCCAAGATAGGGCAGCCTCTGGGGCCAACGTCCTGACTTTC. The variable domain in full, with the rest retrieved from reference TRBV11-2 and TRBJ2-6, is EAGVAQSPRYKIIEKRQSVAFWCNPISGHATLYWYQQILGQGPKLLIQFQNNGVVDDSQLPKDRFSAERLKGVDSTLKIQPAKLEDSAVYLCASSQDRAASGANVLTFGAGSRLTVL.

V is TRBV4-1 and J is TRBJ2-3, with 7 bases identical to TRBD1. There are 14 residues in the CDR3. Germline CDR1 MGHRA, CDR2 YSYEKL. V lost 5 bases, J lost 2 bases, and 4 bases stayed unmatched. CDR3 coding DNA: TGCGCCAGCAGCGGGACAGTGATCACAGATACGCAGTATTTT. Protein product: CASSGTVITDTQYF.

This clonotype was observed at least ten times. The chain is built from TRBV11-2 and TRBJ2-1; 13 bases are shared with TRBD2. CDR1 is SGHAT, CDR2 FQNNGV, per germline. The CDR3 is 16 amino acids. V trimming: 5 bases; J trimming: 10 bases; junction bases outside the gene matches: 11. The CDR3 here is CASSQLGLAGRGEQFF. CDR3 nucleotide sequence: TGTGCCAGCAGCCAGTTGGGACTAGCGGGAAGAGGCGAGCAGTTCTTC.

The chain carries TRBV6-1 and TRBJ2-1, with D perhaps given as TRBD1 or TRBD2 (5 bases each). The CDR3 has 18 residues. With 2 bases removed from V and 2 bases from J, the gap between germline ends came to 19 bases. In germline, CDR1 is MNHNS, CDR2 SASEGT. The CDR3 sequence: CASSESWPGTQPYNEQFF. The CDR3 nucleotides read TGTGCCAGCAGTGAAAGTTGGCCGGGGACCCAACCCTACAATGAGCAGTTCTTC.

This rearrangement joins TRBV6-6 to TRBJ1-2, with D unclear. The CDR3 consists of 16 residues. Between the trimmed V and J ends, which lost 0 bases and 7 bases, there was a span of 18 bases. The germline V gene has CDR1 MNHNY and CDR2 SVGAGI (reference sequence). The CDR3 nucleotides read TGTGCCAGCAGTTACTCCCCGGACGTCCCGGAGGGTGGCTACACCTTC. Encoded protein: CASSYSPDVPEGGYTF.

This clonotype showed up just a few times. V gene TRBV11-2 combines with J gene TRBJ2-1; D may be TRBD2 (5 bases). The CDR3 contains 16 residues. Trimming cost V 2 bases and J 5 bases, with 16 bases left between them. Germline V gene lookup returns CDR1 SGHAT and CDR2 FQNNGV. The CDR3 spells CASSLSRLAQNNEQFF. CDR3 nucleotides: TGTGCCAGCAGCTTAAGCCGGCTAGCCCAGAACAATGAGCAGTTCTTC.

About this clonotype: This clone may be a read error of a much larger clone one base away. CDR3 amino acids: CASTVTGNTEAFF. The CDR3 DNA is TGTGCCAGCACCGTGACAGGGAACACTGAAGCTTTCTTT. V and J are TRBV6-1 and TRBJ1-1, with a weak D call TRBD1 (6 bases). V lost 7 bases to trimming and J lost 1 base, with 10 bases between them. From germline, CDR1 is MNHNS and CDR2 SASEGT. The CDR3 is made up of 13 amino acids.

This clonotype occurred once. The junction and the germline gene differ at one end; a read error may be behind it. The genes are TRBV9 and TRBJ2-2, with a possible D match to TRBD1 (5 bases). This CDR3 is 14 amino acids long. The germline V gene has CDR1 SGDLS and CDR2 YYNGEE. The CDR3 DNA follows: TGCGCCAGCAGCCAAAGACAGCGCACCGGGGAGCTGTTTTTT. It translates to CASSQRQRTGELFF. Full variable domain (remainder filled in from reference TRBV9 and TRBJ2-2): DSGVTQTPKHLITATGQRVTLRCSPRSGDLSVYWYQQSLDQGLQFLIQYYNGEERAKGNILERFSAQQFPDLHSELNLSSLELGDSALYFCASSQRQRTGELFFGEGSRLTVL.

This chain connects TRBV27 to TRBJ2-7, with 9 bases that match TRBD1. V trimming: 1 base; J trimming: 5 bases; junction bases outside the gene matches: 3. The CDR3 sequence is 14 residues long. CDR1 and CDR2 (germline): MNHEY, SMNVEV (reference sequence). The CDR3 protein is CASSLWDRVDEQYF. CDR3 in DNA: TGTGCCAGCAGTTTATGGGACAGGGTGGACGAGCAGTACTTC.